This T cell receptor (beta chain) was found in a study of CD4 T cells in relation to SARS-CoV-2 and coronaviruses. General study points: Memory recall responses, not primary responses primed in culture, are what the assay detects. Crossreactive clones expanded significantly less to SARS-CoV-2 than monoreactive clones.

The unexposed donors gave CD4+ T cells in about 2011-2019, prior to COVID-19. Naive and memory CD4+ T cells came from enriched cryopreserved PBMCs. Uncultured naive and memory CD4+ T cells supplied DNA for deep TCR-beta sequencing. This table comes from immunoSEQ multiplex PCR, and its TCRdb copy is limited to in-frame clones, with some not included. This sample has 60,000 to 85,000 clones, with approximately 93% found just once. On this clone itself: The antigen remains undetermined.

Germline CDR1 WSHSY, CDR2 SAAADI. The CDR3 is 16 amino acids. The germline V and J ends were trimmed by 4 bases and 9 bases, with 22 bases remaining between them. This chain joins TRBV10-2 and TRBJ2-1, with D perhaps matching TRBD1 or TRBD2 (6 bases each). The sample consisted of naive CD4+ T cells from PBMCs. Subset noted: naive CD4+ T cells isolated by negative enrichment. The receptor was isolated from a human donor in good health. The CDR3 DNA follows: TGCGCCAGCAGTGGGTCGGGGGTAACAGGGTACGCTGAGCAGTTCTTC. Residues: CASSGSGVTGYAEQFF.